This T cell receptor delta chain is from a study of γδ T cells in repeated Plasmodium falciparum infection. Study information: Age- and gender-matched Australian children served as comparison for malaria-exposed Malian children.

This clone was seen a handful of times. The translation of this DNA and the TCRdb protein of a much larger clone differ at residue 16, probably owing to a read error; the protein shown here is translated from the DNA. Both TRG and TRD chains were sequenced from each sorted sample. TCRdb reanalyzed the multiplex PCR reads using CATT. The table lists approximately 90,000 delta-chain clones, 0.98% of them singletons. The sample was gamma-delta T cells from blood. The sequence was collected from a pool of human donors (malaria-infected and uninfected, not separated).

This chain's CDR3 is CACDELLGDTRASKGPIF. CDR3 in DNA: TGTGCCTGTGACGAACTACTGGGGGATACGCGCGCAAGTAAAGGACCCATCTTT. The V gene is TRDV2, the J gene TRDJ1; 13 nucleotides line up with TRDD3. The junction had 22 bases not matched to a gene; V was cut back by 3 bases and J by 13 bases. Germline V CDR1 and CDR2: GEAIGNYY, EKD. This CDR3 region has 18 residues.